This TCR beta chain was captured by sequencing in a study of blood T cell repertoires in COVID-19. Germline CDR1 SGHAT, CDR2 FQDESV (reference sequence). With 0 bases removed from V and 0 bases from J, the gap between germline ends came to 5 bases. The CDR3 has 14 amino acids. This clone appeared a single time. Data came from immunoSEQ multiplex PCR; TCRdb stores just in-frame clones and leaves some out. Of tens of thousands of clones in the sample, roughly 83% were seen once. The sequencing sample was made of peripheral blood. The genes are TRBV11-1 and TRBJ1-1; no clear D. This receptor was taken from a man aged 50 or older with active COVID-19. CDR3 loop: CASSLARVNTEAFF. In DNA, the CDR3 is TGTGCCAGCAGCTTAGCGCGAGTGAACACTGAAGCTTTCTTT.